The text below deals with one TCR beta chain. The repertoire was sequenced with immunoSEQ multiplex PCR; TCRdb's copy has only in-frame clones and lacks some. The sample records approximately 400,000 clones, about 87% being singletons. The CDR3 loop spans 16 amino acids. Losses at the gene ends were 1 base for V and 6 bases for J; bases not matched to a gene: 3. Per the germline V gene, CDR1 is LGHNT and CDR2 is FRNRAP. Enrolled through a virtual design, the participants were between about 18 and 100 years of age and came from about two dozen US areas. Recovery meant two consecutive negative NP/OP PCR tests, professional clearance, or resolved symptoms. This sample was included in a study of blood T cell repertoires in COVID-19.

The clonotype was recovered from a man aged 25 to 40 who had recovered from COVID-19. The material sequenced was PBMCs or T cells enriched from blood (not recorded which). The genes are TRBV12-5 and TRBJ1-6; 10 nucleotides line up with TRBD1. CDR3 in amino acids: CASGLGQGAGNSPLHF. CDR3 DNA sequence: TGTGCTAGTGGTTTGGGACAGGGGGCAGGTAATTCACCCCTCCACTTT.